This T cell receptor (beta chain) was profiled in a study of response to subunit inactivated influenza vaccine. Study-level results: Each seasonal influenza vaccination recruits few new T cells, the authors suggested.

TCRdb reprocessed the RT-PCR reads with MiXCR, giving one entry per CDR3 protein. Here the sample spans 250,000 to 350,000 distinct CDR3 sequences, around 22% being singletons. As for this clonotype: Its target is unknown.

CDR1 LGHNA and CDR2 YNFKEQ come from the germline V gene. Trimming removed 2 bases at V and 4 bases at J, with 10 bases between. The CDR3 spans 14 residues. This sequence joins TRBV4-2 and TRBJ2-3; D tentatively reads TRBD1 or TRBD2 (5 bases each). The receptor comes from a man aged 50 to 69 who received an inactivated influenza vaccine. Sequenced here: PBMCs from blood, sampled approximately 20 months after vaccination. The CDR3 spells CASSQTRGADTQYF. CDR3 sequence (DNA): TGTGCCAGCAGCCAAACTCGAGGGGCAGATACGCAGTATTTT.